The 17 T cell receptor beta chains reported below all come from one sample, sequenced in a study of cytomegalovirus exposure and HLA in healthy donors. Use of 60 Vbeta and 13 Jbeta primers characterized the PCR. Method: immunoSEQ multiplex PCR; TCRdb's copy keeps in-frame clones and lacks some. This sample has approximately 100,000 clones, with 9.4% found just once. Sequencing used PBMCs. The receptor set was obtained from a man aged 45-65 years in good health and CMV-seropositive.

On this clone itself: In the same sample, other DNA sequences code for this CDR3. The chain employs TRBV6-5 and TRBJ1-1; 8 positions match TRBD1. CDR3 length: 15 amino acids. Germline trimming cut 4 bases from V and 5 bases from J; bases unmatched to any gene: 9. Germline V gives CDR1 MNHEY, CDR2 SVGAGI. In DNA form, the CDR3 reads TGTGCCAGCAGTTCCGGGACAGGATTTGGGACTGAAGCTTTCTTT. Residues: CASSSGTGFGTEAFF.

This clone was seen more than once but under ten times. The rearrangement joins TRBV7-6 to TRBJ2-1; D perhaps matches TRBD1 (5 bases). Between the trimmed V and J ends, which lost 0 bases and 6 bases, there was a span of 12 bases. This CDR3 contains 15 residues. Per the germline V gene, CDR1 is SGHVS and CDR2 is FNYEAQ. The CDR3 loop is CASSLAGAGSNEQFF. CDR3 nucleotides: TGTGCCAGCAGCTTAGCAGGGGCAGGGTCCAATGAGCAGTTCTTC.

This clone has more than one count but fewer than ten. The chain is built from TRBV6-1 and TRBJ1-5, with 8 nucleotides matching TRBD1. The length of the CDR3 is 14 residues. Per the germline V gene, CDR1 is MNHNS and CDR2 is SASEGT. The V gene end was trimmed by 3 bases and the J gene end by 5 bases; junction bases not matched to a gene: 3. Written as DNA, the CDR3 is TGTGCCAGCAGTGAGTCAGGGGGCCATCAGCCCCAGCATTTT. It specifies CASSESGGHQPQHF.

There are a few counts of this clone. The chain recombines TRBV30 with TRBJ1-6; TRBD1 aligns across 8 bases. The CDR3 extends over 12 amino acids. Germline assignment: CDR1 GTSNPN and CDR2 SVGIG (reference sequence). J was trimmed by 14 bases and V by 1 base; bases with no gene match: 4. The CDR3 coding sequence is TGTGCCTGGAGTGGACAGGGGATAACCCTCCACTTT. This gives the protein CAWSGQGITLHF.

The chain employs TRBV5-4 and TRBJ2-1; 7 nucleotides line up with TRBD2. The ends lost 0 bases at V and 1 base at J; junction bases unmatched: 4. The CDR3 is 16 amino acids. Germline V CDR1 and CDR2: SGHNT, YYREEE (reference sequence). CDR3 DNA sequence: TGTGCCAGCAGCTTGGGAGCTAGCGGATCCTACAATGAGCAGTTCTTC. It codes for CASSLGASGSYNEQFF. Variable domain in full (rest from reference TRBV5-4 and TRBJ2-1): ETGVTQSPTHLIKTRGQQVTLRCSSQSGHNTVSWYQQALGQGPQFIFQYYREEENGRGNFPPRFSGLQFPNYSSELNVNALELDDSALYLCASSLGASGSYNEQFFGPGTRLTVL.

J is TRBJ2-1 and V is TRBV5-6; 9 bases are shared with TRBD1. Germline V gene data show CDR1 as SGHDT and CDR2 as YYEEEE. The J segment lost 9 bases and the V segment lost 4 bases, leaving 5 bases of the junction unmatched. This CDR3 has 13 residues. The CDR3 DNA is TGTGCCAGCAGCCTCCCGGGACAGGGTGAGCAGTTCTTC. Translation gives CASSLPGQGEQFF.

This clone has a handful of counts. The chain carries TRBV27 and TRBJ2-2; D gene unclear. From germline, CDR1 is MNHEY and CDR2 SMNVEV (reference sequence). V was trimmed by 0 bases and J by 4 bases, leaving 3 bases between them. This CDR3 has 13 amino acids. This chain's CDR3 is CASSLSSTGELFF. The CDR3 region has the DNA TGTGCCAGCAGTTTATCGAGCACCGGGGAGCTGTTTTTT.

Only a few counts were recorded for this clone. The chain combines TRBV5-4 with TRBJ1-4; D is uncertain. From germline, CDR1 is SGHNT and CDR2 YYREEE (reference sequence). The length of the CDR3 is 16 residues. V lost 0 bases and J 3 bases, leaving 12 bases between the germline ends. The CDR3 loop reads CASSLDGEAANEKLFF. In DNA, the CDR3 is TGTGCCAGCAGCTTGGATGGAGAGGCAGCTAATGAAAAACTGTTTTTT.

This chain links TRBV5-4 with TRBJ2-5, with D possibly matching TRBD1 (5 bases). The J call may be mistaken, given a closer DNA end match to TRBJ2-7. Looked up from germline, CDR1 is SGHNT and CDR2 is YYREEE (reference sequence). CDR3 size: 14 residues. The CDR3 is CASSLVPGNYEQYF. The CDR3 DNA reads TGTGCCAGCAGCTTGGTACCAGGGAACTACGAGCAGTACTTC.

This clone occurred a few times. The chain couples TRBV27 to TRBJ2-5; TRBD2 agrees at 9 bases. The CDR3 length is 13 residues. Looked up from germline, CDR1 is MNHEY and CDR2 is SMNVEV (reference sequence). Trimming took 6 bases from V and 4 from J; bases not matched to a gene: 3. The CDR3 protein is CASSYSGRETQYF. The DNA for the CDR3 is TGTGCCAGCAGCTATAGCGGGAGAGAGACCCAGTACTTC.

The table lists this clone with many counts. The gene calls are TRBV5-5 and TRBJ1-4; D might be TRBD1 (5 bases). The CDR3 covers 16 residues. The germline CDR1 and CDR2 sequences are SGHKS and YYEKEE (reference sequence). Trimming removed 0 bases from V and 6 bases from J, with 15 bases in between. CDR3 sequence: CASSLAVDVRDEKLFF. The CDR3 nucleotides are TGTGCCAGCAGCTTGGCGGTCGATGTCAGGGATGAAAAACTGTTTTTT.

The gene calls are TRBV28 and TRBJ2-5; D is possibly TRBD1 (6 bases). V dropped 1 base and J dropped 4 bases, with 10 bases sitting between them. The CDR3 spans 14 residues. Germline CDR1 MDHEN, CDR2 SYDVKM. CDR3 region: CASSLSGAIETQYF. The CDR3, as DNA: TGTGCCAGCAGTTTATCAGGGGCTATAGAGACCCAGTACTTC.

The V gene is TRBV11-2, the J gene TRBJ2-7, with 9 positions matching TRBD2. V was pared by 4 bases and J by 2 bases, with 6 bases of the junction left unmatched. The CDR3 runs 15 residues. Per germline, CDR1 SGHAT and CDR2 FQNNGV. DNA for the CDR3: TGTGCCAGCAGCTCCCCCAGGACTAGCGCCTACGAGCAGTACTTC. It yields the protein CASSSPRTSAYEQYF.

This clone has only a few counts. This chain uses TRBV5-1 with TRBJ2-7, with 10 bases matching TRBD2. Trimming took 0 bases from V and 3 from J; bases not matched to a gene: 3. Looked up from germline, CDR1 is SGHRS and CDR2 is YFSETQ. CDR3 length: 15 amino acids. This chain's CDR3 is CASSLVSSGSYEQYF. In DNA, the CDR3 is TGCGCCAGCAGCTTGGTATCTAGCGGGAGCTACGAGCAGTACTTC.

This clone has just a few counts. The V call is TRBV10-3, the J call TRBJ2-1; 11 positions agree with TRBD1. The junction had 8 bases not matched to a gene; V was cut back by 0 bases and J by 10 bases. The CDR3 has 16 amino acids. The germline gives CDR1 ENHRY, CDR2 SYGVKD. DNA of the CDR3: TGTGCCATCAGTGAGTCCGGACAGGGGGCTCTAGGGGAGCAGTTCTTC. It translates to CAISESGQGALGEQFF.

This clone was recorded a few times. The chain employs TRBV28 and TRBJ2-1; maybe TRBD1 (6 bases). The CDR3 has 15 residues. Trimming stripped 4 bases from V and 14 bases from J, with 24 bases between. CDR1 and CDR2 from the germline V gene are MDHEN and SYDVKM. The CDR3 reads CASSSRRTTGLSEFF. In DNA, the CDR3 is TGTGCCAGCAGTTCTCGGAGAACAACAGGGCTATCGGAGTTCTTC.

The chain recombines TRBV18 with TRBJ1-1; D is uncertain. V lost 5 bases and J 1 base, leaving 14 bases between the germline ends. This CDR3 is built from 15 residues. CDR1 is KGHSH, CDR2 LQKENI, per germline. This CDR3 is CASSTKDYPNTEAFF. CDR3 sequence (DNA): TGTGCCAGCTCAACGAAAGACTATCCGAACACTGAAGCTTTCTTT.